What follows are 22 T cell receptor beta chains derived from one specimen sequenced in a study of radiation and T cells in renal cell carcinoma. Time point specified: baseline pretreatment blood. Treatment here: 15 Gy SBRT to primary tumor, nephrectomy 4 weeks later. Data came from immunoSEQ multiplex PCR; TCRdb stores just in-frame clones and leaves some out. The data contain more than 75,000 clones, 70% to 85% of them seen just once; the ten biggest clones take up around 5.8%. Source: blood, taken from a patient whose treatment included radiotherapy and nephrectomy. Receptor source: a man aged 60-69 years with renal cell carcinoma.

The chain uses TRBV5-4 and TRBJ2-7; 7 bases are shared with TRBD2. The V gene end was trimmed by 4 bases and the J gene end by 3 bases; junction bases not matched to a gene: 7. The CDR3 contains 14 residues. Germline V gene sequence: CDR1 SGHNT, CDR2 YYREEE (reference sequence). The CDR3: CASSRQGLFYEQYF. The CDR3 DNA follows: TGTGCCAGCAGCCGGCAGGGACTATTCTACGAGCAGTACTTC.

This clone has just one count. This chain uses TRBV4-1 with TRBJ2-1; D unresolved. The CDR3 contains 12 residues. V lost 3 bases and J lost 10, with 10 bases in between. CDR1 is MGHRA, CDR2 YSYEKL, per germline. CDR3 DNA: TGCGCCAGCAGCCAGACGGTTGGCGAGCAGTTCTTC. Protein product: CASSQTVGEQFF.

The chain employs TRBV29-1 and TRBJ2-1; D call uncertain. The CDR3 length is 12 residues. Looked up from germline, CDR1 is SQVTM and CDR2 is ANQGSEA. The V end lost 7 bases, the J end lost 0 bases, and 7 bases lay between the germline ends. The CDR3 DNA reads TGCAGCGGATACAGCTCCTACAATGAGCAGTTCTTC. It yields the protein CSGYSSYNEQFF.

CDR3 nucleotides: TGTGCCAGCAGCCGGACACAGGGGGCTACCGGTGAGACCCAGTACTTC. Its protein product is CASSRTQGATGETQYF. The chain couples TRBV14 to TRBJ2-5, with TRBD1 identical over 9 bases. In germline, CDR1 is SGHDN, CDR2 FVKESK. The CDR3 extends over 16 amino acids. J gave up 5 bases and V 4 bases, and 11 bases lay outside the gene matches. The full variable domain, in which reference TRBV14 and TRBJ2-5 provide the parts outside the CDR3, is EAGVTQFPSHSVIEKGQTVTLRCDPISGHDNLYWYRRVMGKEIKFLLHFVKESKQDESGMPNNRFLAERTGGTYSTLKVQPAELEDSGVYFCASSRTQGATGETQYFGPGTRLLVL.

The gene calls are TRBV5-4 and TRBJ2-3, with D unresolved. V lost 1 base, J lost 6 bases, and 6 bases lay in between. The CDR3 sequence is 12 residues long. Germline CDR1 and CDR2: SGHNT and YYREEE (reference sequence). CDR3 loop: CASSLFRDTQYF. CDR3 DNA sequence: TGTGCCAGCAGCTTGTTTAGGGATACGCAGTATTTT.

This chain uses TRBV4-1 with TRBJ2-1, with 10 bases lining up with TRBD2. The CDR3 spans 17 residues. V lost 1 base, J lost 7 bases, and 10 bases stayed unmatched. Germline V CDR1 and CDR2: MGHRA, YSYEKL. The CDR3 DNA follows: TGCGCCAGCAGCCAAGGGGATACTAGCGGGATATCAAATGAGCAGTTCTTC. It translates to CASSQGDTSGISNEQFF.

The chain is built from TRBV18 and TRBJ2-2; D not certain. CDR1 and CDR2 (germline): KGHSH, LQKENI. V was cut by 2 bases and J by 6 bases, with 10 bases left in between. The CDR3 loop spans 14 amino acids. CDR3 in amino acids: CASSPRPMSGELFF. The CDR3 bases are TGTGCCAGCTCACCAAGGCCAATGTCCGGGGAGCTGTTTTTT.

The chain joins TRBV27 to TRBJ2-2, with 7 bases lining up with TRBD1. The V gene end was trimmed by 0 bases and the J gene end by 7 bases; junction bases not matched to a gene: 14. This CDR3 has 18 residues. Germline assignment: CDR1 MNHEY and CDR2 SMNVEV (reference sequence). In nucleotides, the CDR3 is TGTGCCAGCAGTTTATCCTCAGGGGGACCCGGCTTAGGCGGGGAGCTGTTTTTT. The encoded protein is CASSLSSGGPGLGGELFF.

This clone showed up just a few times. V and J are TRBV5-1 and TRBJ2-2; TRBD2 might be the D (6 bases). The germline CDR1 and CDR2 sequences are SGHRS and YFSETQ. Trimming stripped 2 bases from V and 4 bases from J, with 12 bases between. CDR3 size: 15 residues. The CDR3 region is CASSLTEGGTGELFF. As DNA, the CDR3 is TGCGCCAGCAGCTTAACAGAGGGAGGCACCGGGGAGCTGTTTTTT.

The chain employs TRBV21-1 and TRBJ2-5; TRBD2 reflects the table's D call only, with no check against the DNA. TRBV21-1 is recorded as a pseudogene. The length of the CDR3 is 15 residues. The CDR3 reads CASSPGLAGAETQYF. In nucleotides, the CDR3 is TGTGCCAGCAGCCCCGGACTAGCGGGAGCAGAGACCCAGTACTTC.

The count of this clone is one. The chain has TRBV7-6 and TRBJ2-7; 8 bases line up with TRBD1. V was clipped by 5 bases and J by 7 bases; unmatched bases: 7. The CDR3 is 13 amino acids. The germline gives CDR1 SGHVS, CDR2 FNYEAQ. The CDR3 here is CASSVQGAGEQYF. CDR3 bases: TGTGCCAGCAGCGTCCAGGGGGCCGGGGAGCAGTACTTC.

The CDR3 DNA follows: TGCAGCGTACGACAGGGTTATGACTATGGCTACACCTTC. Its translation: CSVRQGYDYGYTF. V gene TRBV29-1 combines with J gene TRBJ1-2; 7 nucleotides align to TRBD1. This CDR3 has 13 residues. The V and J ends lost 6 bases and 3 bases, in that order; junction bases with no gene match: 7. Germline values: CDR1 SQVTM, CDR2 ANQGSEA.

The chain couples TRBV19 to TRBJ1-3; TRBD1 is a possible D gene (5 bases). This CDR3 contains 13 residues. Trimming shortened V by 5 bases and J by 2 bases, and 7 bases separated the two germline ends. Germline loops: CDR1 LNHDA, CDR2 SQIVND (reference sequence). Here the CDR3 DNA reads TGTGCCAGTAGTGACAGTCCTGGAAACACCATATATTTT. The encoded protein is CASSDSPGNTIYF.

This clone was observed a handful of times. The chain uses TRBV4-3 and TRBJ1-6, with TRBD1 matching over 7 bases. The CDR3 consists of 15 residues. V trimming: 0 bases; J trimming: 9 bases; junction bases outside the gene matches: 5. Germline-derived CDR1 and CDR2 are LGHNA and YSLEER. CDR3 sequence reads: CASSQDSQGVSPLHF. Written as DNA, the CDR3 is TGCGCCAGCAGCCAAGATAGCCAGGGGGTTTCACCCCTCCACTTT.

This chain connects TRBV2 to TRBJ2-1; 7 bases are shared with TRBD1. With 10 bases clipped from V and 4 bases from J, the junction kept 16 bases outside the gene matches. Germline CDR1 SNHLY, CDR2 FYNNEI. The CDR3 is made up of 16 amino acids. CDR3 sequence: CAINIPRGQDYNEQFF. CDR3 sequence (DNA): TGTGCCATCAATATACCACGCGGACAGGATTACAATGAGCAGTTCTTC. Full variable domain (missing parts from reference TRBV2 and TRBJ2-1): EPEVTQTPSHQVTQMGQEVILRCVPISNHLYFYWYRQILGQKVEFLVSFYNNEISEKSEIFDDQFSVERPDGSNFTLKIRSTKLEDSAMYFCAINIPRGQDYNEQFFGPGTRLTVL.

The chain carries TRBV5-4 and TRBJ1-4; D possibly corresponds to TRBD1 (5 bases). V was trimmed by 4 bases and J by 7 bases, leaving 11 bases between them. The CDR3 spans 13 residues. The germline V gene has CDR1 SGHNT and CDR2 YYREEE (reference sequence). The CDR3 sequence is CASSTGHGEKLFF. The CDR3 DNA reads TGTGCCAGCAGCACAGGACACGGTGAAAAACTGTTTTTT.

The chain couples TRBV7-9 to TRBJ2-1, with 7 bases identical to TRBD2. Germline V gene lookup returns CDR1 SEHNR and CDR2 FQNEAQ (reference sequence). With V trimmed by 5 bases and J by 2 bases, 12 bases remained unmatched. This CDR3 has 17 residues. The CDR3 DNA sequence: TGTGCCAGCAGCCCACGATCCGTAGCGGGCCCCTACAATGAGCAGTTCTTC. Translation: CASSPRSVAGPYNEQFF.

The table lists this clone with a count of one. The chain couples TRBV19 to TRBJ2-2, with 10 positions matching TRBD2. Per germline, CDR1 LNHDA and CDR2 SQIVND (reference sequence). V shed 3 bases, J shed 7 bases, and the junction held 11 bases outside the gene matches. CDR3 length: 17 residues. The CDR3 here is CASSMHQREGFFGELFF. CDR3 DNA: TGTGCCAGTAGTATGCACCAGCGGGAGGGTTTCTTCGGGGAGCTGTTTTTT.

The gene calls are TRBV7-9 and TRBJ2-1; unclear D gene. The CDR3 extends over 14 amino acids. V shed 3 bases and J shed 1 base, with 7 bases lying between them. From germline, CDR1 is SEHNR and CDR2 FQNEAQ (reference sequence). The CDR3 DNA reads as TGTGCCAGCAGCTTCTCCGATTCCTACAATGAGCAGTTCTTC. Residues: CASSFSDSYNEQFF.

This chain links TRBV5-1 with TRBJ2-3; D may be TRBD1 or TRBD2 (5 bases each). Germline V gene sequence: CDR1 SGHRS, CDR2 YFSETQ. This CDR3 spans 15 amino acids. The V end lost 0 bases, the J end lost 3 bases, and 11 bases lay between the germline ends. CDR3 bases: TGCGCCAGCAGCTTGGAGGTAGGGACGACAGATACGCAGTATTTT. Amino acids: CASSLEVGTTDTQYF.

V is TRBV10-3 and J is TRBJ1-5, with D possibly TRBD1 on 5 matching bases. Trimming removed 0 bases from V and 4 bases from J, with 13 bases in between. This CDR3 contains 16 residues. Germline loops: CDR1 ENHRY, CDR2 SYGVKD. The chain's CDR3 is CAISESLPGQNQPQHF. The DNA for the CDR3 is TGTGCCATCAGTGAGTCTCTCCCGGGGCAAAATCAGCCCCAGCATTTT.

This sequence joins TRBV5-1 and TRBJ2-7; 8 nucleotides line up with TRBD1. J gave up 6 bases and V 0 bases, and 5 bases lay outside the gene matches. The CDR3 extends over 14 amino acids. Germline CDR1 SGHRS, CDR2 YFSETQ. The DNA for the CDR3 is TGCGCCAGCAGCTTGGCCGAGACAGGGGTCGAGCAGTACTTC. Translating gives CASSLAETGVEQYF.